The text below deals with one TCR beta chain. Its antigen has not been determined. No clone much larger than this one lies a single base away; base qualities are absent. Reading from cysteine to phenylalanine, the CDR3 counts 15 amino acids. Solely the CDR3 DNA is kept, with 45 bases framed from the first base. Reading the germline V gene gives CDR1 KGHDR and CDR2 SFDVKD. V and J are truncated by 4 bases and 9 bases respectively, leaving an intervening sequence of 17 bases. Collaborating institutions collected whole blood in K2EDTA tubes following their own protocols. For TCRbeta analysis, collaborator samples were shipped as frozen whole blood, as isolated PBMCs, or as DNA extracted from either sample type. TCRbeta CDR3 regions were amplified from genomic DNA by means of the immunoSEQ Assay, a bias-controlled multiplex PCR. As for the authors' bioinformatics: Nucleated cell counts per sample were estimated from amplification of reference gene primers within the assay. Sequence reads were collapsed and filtered to measure the absolute abundance of every unique TCRbeta CDR3 rearrangement. For each sample, productive Simpson clonality was calculated as the square root of Simpson's diversity index over productive rearrangements. This is the immuneACCESS table as TCRdb keeps it, with only in-frame sequences that have V and J called. A part of the clones is gone; compared with another copy, unresolved V genes explain less than half, and the rest is unexplained. The V and J calls and clone size come from that table; D and trimming were worked out from the DNA. Counted in this sample were approximately 15,000 clones; about four fifths of them appeared once. The ten largest clones add up to about 25% of the sample.

The sample comes from a study of blood T cell repertoires in COVID-19 (dated by TCRdb to the early 2020s). At the level of the whole study: Samples from collaborators originated in the United States, Italy and Spain and spanned both the acute and convalescent phases of COVID-19. The prospective study material was composed of cDNA or gDNA derived from T cells, B-cell-depleted T cells, or PBMCs. Deeply sampled blood TCRbeta repertoires from subjects exposed to, actively infected with, or recovered from COVID-19 were included in the dataset. The repertoires were released in a freely available public database intended as a resource for research on the immune response to SARS-CoV-2. Samples came from the ongoing ImmuneRACE study (first 160 participants) plus 1,254 subjects from 6 global collaborators. Sample metadata almost always included a de-identified subject ID, COVID-19 status, age in years and sex. Where HLA class I and class II types were available, the types were taken from metadata supplied by the sample provider, not from assay-based typing.

The investigation overall reported the following: How much clinical and demographic metadata was included differed by source and by participant, and the metadata was provided uncurated.

The V gene is TRBV24-1 and the J gene is TRBJ2-2; TRBD2 is possibly the D segment (5 matching bases). This receptor was taken from an older woman with acute or convalescent COVID-19. The sequenced sample consisted of peripheral blood. The bases read TGTGCCACCAGTGACAACACGGGGAGTGGAAGGGAGCTGTTTTTT. It translates to CATSDNTGSGRELFF.